These T cell receptor beta chains were read from a single sample in a study of T-cell memory formation after mild COVID-19. TCRdb fed the 5' RACE reads into MiXCR, producing one record per CDR3 protein. Found here are approximately 210,000 distinct CDR3 sequences, around 19% of them singletons; the top ten hold roughly 2.4%. The sequenced sample was PBMCs or a T cell subset sorted from them (not recorded which). The source is an adult woman who had mild COVID-19 (a few samples of this study predate the infection). Cell type and time point are not known. CDR3s include the opening cysteine and the closing phenylalanine or tryptophan. The D gene is left open where the match is weak. Where a row states a size, it is once, few, many or the class of an expanded clone; other rows omit it.

clone size | J gene | V gene | D gene | CDR3 protein | CDR3 DNA
NA | TRBJ2-7 | TRBV6-5 | NA | CASRWTQTTYEQYF | TGTGCCAGCAGATGGACACAAACGACCTACGAGCAGTACTTC
NA | TRBJ2-7 | TRBV15 | NA | CATSRDLWDIYEQYF | TGTGCCACCAGCAGAGATCTCTGGGACATCTACGAGCAGTACTTC
NA | TRBJ2-3 | TRBV28 | TRBD2 | CASSFSGTSGSYTQYF | TGTGCCAGCAGTTTCTCCGGGACTAGCGGGAGCTATACGCAGTATTTT
NA | TRBJ1-2 | TRBV7-2 | NA | CASSRGTGPSYGYTF | TGTGCCAGCAGCCGAGGGACGGGACCGAGCTATGGCTACACCTTC
NA | TRBJ1-1 | TRBV23-1 | TRBD1 | CASSQTGVEAFF | TGCGCCAGCAGTCAGACAGGGGTTGAAGCTTTCTTT
NA | TRBJ2-7 | TRBV7-2 | TRBD2 | CASSPRLAGEWLGSYEQYF | TGTGCCAGCAGCCCTAGACTAGCGGGAGAGTGGCTCGGCTCCTACGAGCAGTACTTC
NA | TRBJ1-2 | TRBV7-2 | NA | CASSQLGQSGYTF | TGTGCCAGCAGCCAGCTTGGACAGAGCGGCTACACCTTC
few | TRBJ1-6 | TRBV30 | NA | CAWGRQARNSPLHF | TGTGCCTGGGGCCGACAGGCGAGAAATTCACCCCTCCACTTT
few | TRBJ1-6 | TRBV7-9 | TRBD1 | CASSPRGRSPLHF | TGTGCCAGCAGCCCAAGGGGGCGGTCACCCCTCCACTTT
NA | TRBJ2-3 | TRBV5-1 | TRBD2 | CASSLAGRAGTDTQYF | TGCGCCAGCAGCTTGGCGGGGAGGGCCGGCACAGATACGCAGTATTTT
once | TRBJ1-5 | TRBV7-6 | TRBD1 | CASSHGQVGGNQPQHF | TGTGCCAGCAGCCACGGACAGGTAGGCGGCAATCAGCCCCAGCATTTT
NA | TRBJ2-2 | TRBV5-1 | NA | CASSRTIANTGELFF | TGCGCCAGCAGCCGTACGATCGCGAACACCGGGGAGCTGTTTTTT
few | TRBJ2-7 | TRBV4-2 | NA | CASSQDPQMTVYEQYF | TGTGCCAGCAGCCAAGATCCCCAAATGACAGTCTACGAGCAGTACTTC
few | TRBJ2-5 | TRBV5-1 | TRBD2 | CASSLLAGDQETQYF | TGCGCCAGCAGCTTACTAGCGGGGGATCAAGAGACCCAGTACTTC
few | TRBJ2-5 | TRBV9 | NA | CASSVGGGFLETQYF | TGTGCCAGCAGCGTAGGGGGGGGCTTCCTTGAGACCCAGTACTTC
NA | TRBJ1-4 | TRBV12-3/TRBV12-4 | NA | CASRLGGEKLFF | TGTGCCAGCAGACTTGGGGGTGAAAAACTGTTTTTT